The clone carrying this T cell receptor (beta chain) has at least ten counts. The entry originates in a study of CD8+CD57+ T cells in acquired aplastic anemia. V shed 6 bases and J shed 4 bases, with 15 bases lying between them. Germline V gives CDR1 DFQATT, CDR2 SNEGSKA (reference sequence). CDR3 length: 13 amino acids. The template for TCR beta VDJ and CDR3 sequence profiling was genomic DNA. TCRdb independently ran MiXCR on the reads; one entry per CDR3 protein. Of some 200,000 distinct CDR3 sequences listed, 34% were seen once; the top ten hold 1.1%. The rearrangement joins TRBV20-1 to TRBJ1-1; tentatively, D is TRBD1 (6 bases). The specimen was sorted CD4+, CD8+, or CD8+CD57+ T cells (not recorded which) from PBMCs. This receptor was taken from a human donor in good health, serving as a control. The CDR3 here is CSAHREGGTEAFF. The DNA of the CDR3 is TGCAGTGCCCACCGTGAGGGGGGCACTGAAGCTTTCTTT.